This TCR beta chain appears in the sequencing data of a study of T cell responses to AZD1222 COVID-19 vaccine. CDR1 and CDR2 from the germline V gene are SGDLS and YYNGEE. The CDR3 sequence is 15 residues long. Trimming removed 0 bases from V and 3 bases from J, with 10 bases in between. Data came from immunoSEQ multiplex PCR; TCRdb stores just in-frame clones and leaves some out. The data contain under 150,000 clones, 92% of them seen just once; the ten biggest clones take up about a tenth. The chain employs TRBV9 and TRBJ2-1; D is ambiguous. The TCR comes from an adult who received the AZD1222 COVID-19 vaccine. The specimen comprised peripheral blood, sampled 28 days after the second AZD1222 dose. CDR3 sequence: CASSVGLGYYNEQFF. The CDR3 DNA follows: TGTGCCAGCAGCGTAGGGCTGGGGTACTACAATGAGCAGTTCTTC.